This T cell receptor beta chain was found in a study of human T cells and chemical hapten exposure. Study-level background: Throughout the approximately 24-week study, diphenylcyclopropenone was applied weekly to the patients' scalps.

Within the library, unique molecular identifiers were attached to each individual cDNA molecule. TCRdb independently ran MiXCR on the RACE reads; one entry per CDR3 protein. Of roughly 200,000 distinct CDR3 sequences detected, 20% to 25% appear once; the ten largest clones hold about 2.3%. Regarding time point: patch test 3, about 24 weeks after DPC sensitization. Treatment reported: therapeutic diphenylcyclopropenone sensitization with weekly scalp DPC. General study findings and limits: Once DPC sensitization occurred, TCRs above 1 in 1000 frequency showed no change.

The CDR3 loop spans 16 amino acids. Germline-derived CDR1 and CDR2 are KGHSH and LQKENI. The V end was cut by 3 bases, the J end by 6 bases, with 17 bases between. This clonotype has a handful of counts. As yet, its antigen is unknown. Source: whole blood, taken in connection with sensitization to the hapten diphenylcyclopropenone (DPC). The chain is built from TRBV18 and TRBJ2-2; D gene unclear. The TCR sequence derives from a woman in her 40s with alopecia areata. Some clones in this sample may be carry-over from other donors' samples. Here the CDR3 DNA reads TGTGCCAGCTCACCCTCGAACGTGGTCGCTGCCGGGGAGCTGTTTTTT. Its translation is CASSPSNVVAAGELFF.